This T cell receptor beta chain derives from a study of CD8 T cells in ankylosing spondylitis. Findings and caveats of the study: Some motif variants had been reported before (in reactive arthritis synovial fluid and blood).

TCRdb re-derived calls from the 5' RACE reads in MiXCR, one entry per CDR3 protein. This table has about 250,000 distinct CDR3 sequences, approximately 24% appearing once. This clonotype has only a few counts. Its cognate antigen is unknown. Per germline, CDR1 DFQATT and CDR2 SNEGSKA (reference sequence). V was trimmed by 5 bases and J by 2 bases, leaving 17 bases between them. The length of the CDR3 is 15 residues. The TCR was taken from a male donor with ankylosing spondylitis or in good health (not recorded which). Sequencing used blood, either unsorted or a sorted T cell fraction (not recorded which). The genes are TRBV20-1 and TRBJ2-3; D is possibly TRBD1 (6 bases). The CDR3 protein is CSADRWDKNTDTQYF. The CDR3 DNA is TGCAGTGCTGATCGATGGGACAAAAACACAGATACGCAGTATTTT.